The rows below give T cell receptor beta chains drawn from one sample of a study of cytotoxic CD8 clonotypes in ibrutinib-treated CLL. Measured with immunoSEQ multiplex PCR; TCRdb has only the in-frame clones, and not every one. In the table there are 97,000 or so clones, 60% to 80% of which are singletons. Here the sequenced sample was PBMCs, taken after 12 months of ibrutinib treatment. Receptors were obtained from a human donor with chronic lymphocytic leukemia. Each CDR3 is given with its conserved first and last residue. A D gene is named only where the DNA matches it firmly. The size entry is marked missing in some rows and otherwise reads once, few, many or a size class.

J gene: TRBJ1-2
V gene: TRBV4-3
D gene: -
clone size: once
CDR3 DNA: TGCGCCAGCAGCCCCGCCTCGGGTCCGACGTATGGCTACACCTTC
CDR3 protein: CASSPASGPTYGYTF

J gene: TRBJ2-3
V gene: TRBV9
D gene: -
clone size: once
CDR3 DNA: TGTGCCAGCAGCGTAGATATGAGGACAGATACGCAGTATTTT
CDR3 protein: CASSVDMRTDTQYF

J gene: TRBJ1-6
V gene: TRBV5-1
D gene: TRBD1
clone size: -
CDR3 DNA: TGCGCCAGTAAGACAGGGCTGGATTCACCCCTCCACTTT
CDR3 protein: CASKTGLDSPLHF

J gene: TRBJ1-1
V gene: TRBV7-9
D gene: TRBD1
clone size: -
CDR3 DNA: TGTGCCAGCAGCCCCCGGACAGGTGTTAACACTGAAGCTTTCTTT
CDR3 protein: CASSPRTGVNTEAFF

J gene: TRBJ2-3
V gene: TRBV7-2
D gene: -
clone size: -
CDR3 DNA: TGTGCCAGCAGCCCGCCCCCCGGTTCAGATACGCAGTATTTT
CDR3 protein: CASSPPPGSDTQYF

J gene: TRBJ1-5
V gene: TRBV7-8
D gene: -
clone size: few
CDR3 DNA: TGTGCCAGCAGCTTAGCGGACAGCATACATCAGCCCCAGCATTTT
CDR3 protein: CASSLADSIHQPQHF

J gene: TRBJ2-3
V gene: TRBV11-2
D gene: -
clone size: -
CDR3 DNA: TGTGCCAGCAGCTTTGAAGTTGGGGATACGCAGTATTTT
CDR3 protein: CASSFEVGDTQYF

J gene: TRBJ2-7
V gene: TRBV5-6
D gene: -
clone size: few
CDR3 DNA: TGTGCCAGCAGCCCGGAACAGGGAGGCTACGAGCAGTACTTC
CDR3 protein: CASSPEQGGYEQYF

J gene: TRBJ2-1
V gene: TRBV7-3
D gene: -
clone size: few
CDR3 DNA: TGTGCCAGCAGCTTAGGCGGGCGGGGCAATTACAATGAGCAGTTCTTC
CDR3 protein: CASSLGGRGNYNEQFF

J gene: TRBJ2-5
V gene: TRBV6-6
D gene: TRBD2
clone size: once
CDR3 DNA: TGTGCTACTACTAGCGAGCAAGAGACCCAGTACTTC
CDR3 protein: CATTSEQETQYF

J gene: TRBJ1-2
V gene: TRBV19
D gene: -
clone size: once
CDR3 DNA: TGTGCCAGTAGTATAGGAGAAGGAGGTGGCTACACCTTC
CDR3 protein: CASSIGEGGGYTF

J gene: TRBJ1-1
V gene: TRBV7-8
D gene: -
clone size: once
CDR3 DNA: TGTGCCAGCAGCTTAGCCGACCAATACACTGAAGCTTTCTTT
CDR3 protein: CASSLADQYTEAFF

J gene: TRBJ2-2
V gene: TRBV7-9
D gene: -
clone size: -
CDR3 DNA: TGTGCCAGCAGCTTACGCGGGGAGCTGTTTTTT
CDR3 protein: CASSLRGELFF

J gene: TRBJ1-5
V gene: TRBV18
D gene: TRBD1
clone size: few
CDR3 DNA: TGTGCCAGCTCACTTACAGGGGATCAGCCCCAGCATTTT
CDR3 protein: CASSLTGDQPQHF

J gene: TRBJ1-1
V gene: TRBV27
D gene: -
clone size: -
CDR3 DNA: TGTGCCAGCAGTTCGGGACAAATGAACACTGAAGCTTTCTTT
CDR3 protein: CASSSGQMNTEAFF

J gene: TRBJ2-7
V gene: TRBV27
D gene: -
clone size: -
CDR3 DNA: TGTGCCAGCAGTTTCGGGGGAGCCTCCTACGAGCAGTACTTC
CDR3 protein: CASSFGGASYEQYF

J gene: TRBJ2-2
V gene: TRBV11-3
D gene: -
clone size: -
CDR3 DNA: TGTGCCAGCAGCCCGCACACCGGGGAGCTGTTTTTT
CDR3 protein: CASSPHTGELFF

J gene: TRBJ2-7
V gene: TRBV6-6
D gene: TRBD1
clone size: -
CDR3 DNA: TGTGCCAGCAGTCCCCCGGGACAGGGGCGCTACGAGCAGTACTTC
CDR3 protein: CASSPPGQGRYEQYF

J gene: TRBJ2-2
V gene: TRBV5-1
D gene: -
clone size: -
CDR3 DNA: TGCGCCAGCCTCCCCGAAGCCGGGGGAGTCGGGGAGCTGTTTTTT
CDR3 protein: CASLPEAGGVGELFF

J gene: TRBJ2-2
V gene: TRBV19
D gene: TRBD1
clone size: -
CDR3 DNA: TGTGCCAGTAGGGACAGGGGTAACACCGGGGAGCTGTTTTTT
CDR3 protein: CASRDRGNTGELFF

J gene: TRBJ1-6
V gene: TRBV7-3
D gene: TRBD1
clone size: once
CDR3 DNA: TGTGCCAGCAGCCGCCGAGCAGGGGGCTCACCCCTCCACTTT
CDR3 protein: CASSRRAGGSPLHF

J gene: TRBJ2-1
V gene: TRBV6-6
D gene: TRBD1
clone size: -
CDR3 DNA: TGTGCCAGCAGGGGCCGCCCGGGACAGGGGAGGAATGAGCAGTTCTTC
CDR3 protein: CASRGRPGQGRNEQFF

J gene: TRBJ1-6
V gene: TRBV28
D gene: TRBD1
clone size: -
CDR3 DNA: TGTGCCAGCAGTGGATCTACAGGGGATAATTCACCCCTCCACTTT
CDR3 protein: CASSGSTGDNSPLHF

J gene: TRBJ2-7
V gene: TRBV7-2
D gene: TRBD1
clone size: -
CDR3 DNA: TGTGCCAGCAGCTTGGGGACAATGGGACAGGGATACGAGCAGTACTTC
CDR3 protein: CASSLGTMGQGYEQYF

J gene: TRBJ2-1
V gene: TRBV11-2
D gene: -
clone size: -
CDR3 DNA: TGTGCCAGCAGCTTAGATTTATGGGATTTCGATGAGCAGTTCTTC
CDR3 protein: CASSLDLWDFDEQFF

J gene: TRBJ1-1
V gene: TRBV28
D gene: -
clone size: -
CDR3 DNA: TGTGCCAGCAGTGAAAACGGTTTCATGAACACTGAAGCTTTCTTT
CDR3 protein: CASSENGFMNTEAFF

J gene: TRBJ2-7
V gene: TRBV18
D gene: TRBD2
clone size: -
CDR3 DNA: TGTGCCAGCTCACCCTTAGCGGGGAACGAGCAGTACTTC
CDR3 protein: CASSPLAGNEQYF

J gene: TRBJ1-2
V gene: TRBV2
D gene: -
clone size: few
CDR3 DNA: TGTGCCAGCAGTGACGACGGTTGGGCTCTAAATGGCTACACCTTC
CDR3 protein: CASSDDGWALNGYTF

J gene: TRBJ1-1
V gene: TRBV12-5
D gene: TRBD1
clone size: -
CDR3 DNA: TGTGCTAGTGGTTTGGTACGGCAGGGGGCTGAAGCTTTCTTT
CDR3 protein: CASGLVRQGAEAFF

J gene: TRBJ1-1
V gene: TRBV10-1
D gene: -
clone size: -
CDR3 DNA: TGCGCCAGCAGTGAGTCTGTGGGAGTTGGGAACACTGAAGCTTTCTTT
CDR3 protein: CASSESVGVGNTEAFF

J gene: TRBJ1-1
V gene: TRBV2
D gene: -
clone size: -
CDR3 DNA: TGTGCCAGCAACGTGGACAGTAGCGTCGCTGAAGCTTTCTTT
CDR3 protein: CASNVDSSVAEAFF

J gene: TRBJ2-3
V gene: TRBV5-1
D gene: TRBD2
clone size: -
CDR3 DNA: TGCGCCAGCAGCGCTCCTAGCGGGGCCACAGATACGCAGTATTTT
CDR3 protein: CASSAPSGATDTQYF

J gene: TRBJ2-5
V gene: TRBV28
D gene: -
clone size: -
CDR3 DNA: TGTGCCAGCAGAAAAGGCGGCCTAGAGACCCAGTACTTC
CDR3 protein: CASRKGGLETQYF

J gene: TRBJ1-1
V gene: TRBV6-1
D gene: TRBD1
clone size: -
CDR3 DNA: TGTGCCAGCAGTGAACAGGGGGAGGTGGGCACTGAAGCTTTCTTT
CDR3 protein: CASSEQGEVGTEAFF

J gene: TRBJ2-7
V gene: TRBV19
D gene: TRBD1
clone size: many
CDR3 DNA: TGTGCCAGTACCACGGGACAGGGGCACGAGCAGTACTTC
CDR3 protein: CASTTGQGHEQYF

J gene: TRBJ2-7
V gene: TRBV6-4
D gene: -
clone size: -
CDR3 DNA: TGTGCCAGCAGTGACCCGGGGACCTACGAGCAGTACTTC
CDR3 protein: CASSDPGTYEQYF

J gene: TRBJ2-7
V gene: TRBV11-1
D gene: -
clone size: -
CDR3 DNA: TGTGCCAGCAGCTTCGACAGCTCCTACGAGCAGTACTTC
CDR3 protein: CASSFDSSYEQYF

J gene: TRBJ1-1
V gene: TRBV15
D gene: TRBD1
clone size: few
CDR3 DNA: TGTGCCACCAGCAGAGATCGGGGACAGCACTTCACTGAAGCTTTCTTT
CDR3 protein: CATSRDRGQHFTEAFF

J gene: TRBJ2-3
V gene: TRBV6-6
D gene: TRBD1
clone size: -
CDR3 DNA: TGTGCCAGCAGTTACCGGGGACAGGTCGGCACAGATACGCAGTATTTT
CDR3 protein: CASSYRGQVGTDTQYF

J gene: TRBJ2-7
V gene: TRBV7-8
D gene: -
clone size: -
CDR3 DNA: TGTGCCAGCAGCTTACGGGTGTCCATCTCCTACGAGCAGTACTTC
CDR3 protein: CASSLRVSISYEQYF

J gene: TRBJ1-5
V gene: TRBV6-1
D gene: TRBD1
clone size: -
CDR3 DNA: TGTGCCAGCAGCGTCGGGACAGGTTTTCAGCCCCAGCATTTT
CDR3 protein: CASSVGTGFQPQHF

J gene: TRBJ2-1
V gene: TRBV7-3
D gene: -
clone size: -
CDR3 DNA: TGTGCCAGCAGCCCAGAGGCGGGTCTTAGGAATGAGCAGTTCTTC
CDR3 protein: CASSPEAGLRNEQFF

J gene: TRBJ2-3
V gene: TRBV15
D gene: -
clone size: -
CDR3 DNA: TGTGCCACCAGCAGAGGCGACAATACGCAGTATTTT
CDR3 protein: CATSRGDNTQYF

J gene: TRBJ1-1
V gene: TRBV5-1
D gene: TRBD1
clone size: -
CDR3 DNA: TGCGCCAGCAGTTTCCAGGGGGCCTCGACTGAAGCTTTCTTT
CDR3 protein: CASSFQGASTEAFF

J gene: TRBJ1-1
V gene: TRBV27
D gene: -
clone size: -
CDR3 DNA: TGTGCCAGCAGTTTCAACAGGGAGGGTGAAGCTTTCTTT
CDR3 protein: CASSFNREGEAFF